This T cell receptor (beta chain) was observed in a study of blood T cell repertoires in COVID-19. Study-level background: Donors in the United States, Italy and Spain gave samples during acute or convalescent COVID-19. The cDNA or gDNA used as material had been derived from T cells, B-cell-depleted T cells, or PBMCs.

This study enrolled people aged roughly 18 to 90 from about 24 US geographic areas. Donors were grouped by their self-reported clinical history. The CDR3 consists of 14 residues. Germline CDR1 reads SEHNR; CDR2 reads FQNEAQ (reference sequence). V shed 5 bases and J 2 bases; nucleotides not matched to a gene: 6. This clone was detected only a few times. Assay used: immunoSEQ multiplex PCR; TCRdb lists only in-frame clones, some missing. The table shows some 130,000 clones, with approximately 84% occurring only once. This sequence joins TRBV7-9 and TRBJ2-7, with 7 bases fitting TRBD2. This TCR was recovered from a man aged 40-50 years with acute COVID-19. Sequenced input: PBMCs or T cells enriched from blood (not recorded which). This chain's CDR3 is CASSPGTNAYEQYF. The CDR3 DNA sequence: TGTGCCAGCAGCCCCGGGACTAACGCCTACGAGCAGTACTTC.